This T cell receptor beta chain was recovered during a study of spatial heterogeneity in lung cancer. Study-wide points: Mutation counts in tumors were tracked by counts of expanded intratumoral alpha and beta TCRs.

Every individual TCR cDNA molecule carried its own unique molecular identifier, which allowed correction of PCR and sequencing errors. TCRdb reanalysed the 5' RACE reads using MiXCR and keeps one entry per CDR3 protein. The data show tens of thousands of distinct CDR3 sequences, about a sixth seen once. CDR3 length: 15 amino acids. CDR1 and CDR2 (germline): SEHNR, FQNEAQ (reference sequence). Trimming left V 4 bases short and J 0 bases short, with 12 bases between. This clonotype was observed a handful of times. The antigen is not known. Documented time point: sample taken at primary tumor resection. Whole RNA, which was extracted from tumor, nontumor lung tissue or frozen PBMC, was sequenced without any cell sorting.

This sequence originates from a female donor with early-stage non-small cell lung cancer. The chain employs TRBV7-9 and TRBJ2-5; perhaps D is TRBD1 or TRBD2 (5 bases each). The sample was lung tumor tissue, taken at surgery. CDR3 bases: TGTGCCAGCAGCTCGGGACCCCCGTACCAAGAGACCCAGTACTTC. Its protein product is CASSSGPPYQETQYF. The full variable domain, with the rest looked up from reference TRBV7-9 and TRBJ2-5, is DTGVSQNPRHKITKRGQNVTFRCDPISEHNRLYWYRQTLGQGPEFLTYFQNEAQLEKSRLLSDRFSAERPKGSFSTLEIQRTEQGDSAMYLCASSSGPPYQETQYFGPGTRLLVL.